These T cell receptor beta chains were read from a single sample in a study of shared clonotypes between healthy human individuals. The protocol was immunoSEQ multiplex PCR, while the TCRdb copy is restricted to in-frame clones and leaves out a portion. Of approximately 240,000 clones listed, 65% were seen once; the top ten hold more than 9.5%. Sequencing was carried out using memory CD4+ T cells sorted from blood. The origin of the receptors is a man aged 25 to 40 in good health. CDR3s include the opening cysteine and the closing phenylalanine or tryptophan. Fields, in order: J gene, D gene, clone size, V gene, CDR3 protein, CDR3 DNA. The D gene is left open where the match is weak. Size is stated for part of the rows, as once, few or many counts, or as a class when the clone is expanded.

J: TRBJ2-5; D: .; size: .; V: TRBV6-5; CDR3: CASTPRMGGETQYF; DNA: TGTGCCAGCACCCCGCGAATGGGGGGAGAGACCCAGTACTTC
J: TRBJ2-5; D: TRBD2; size: .; V: TRBV2; CDR3: CASSEDSGRASKTQYF; DNA: TGTGCCAGCAGTGAGGATAGCGGGAGGGCCTCTAAGACCCAGTACTTC
J: TRBJ1-5; D: .; size: few; V: TRBV19; CDR3: CASSIAREVQPQHF; DNA: TGTGCCAGTAGTATCGCCAGGGAGGTTCAGCCCCAGCATTTT
J: TRBJ2-5; D: TRBD2; size: few; V: TRBV7-6; CDR3: CASSPQGLAGGPTQYF; DNA: TGTGCCAGCAGCCCACAGGGACTAGCGGGAGGGCCGACCCAGTACTTC
J: TRBJ1-1; D: .; size: .; V: TRBV5-1; CDR3: CASTLGGNTEAFF; DNA: TGCGCCAGCACCTTGGGGGGGAACACTGAAGCTTTCTTT
J: TRBJ2-1; D: .; size: .; V: TRBV7-6; CDR3: CASSLYAGTNNEQFF; DNA: TGTGCCAGCAGCTTATACGCAGGGACCAACAATGAGCAGTTCTTC
J: TRBJ2-1; D: TRBD1; size: .; V: TRBV12-5; CDR3: CASGSGQGAGEQFF; DNA: TGTGCTAGTGGTTCGGGACAGGGGGCTGGTGAGCAGTTCTTC
J: TRBJ2-2; D: TRBD1; size: .; V: TRBV29-1; CDR3: CSVDRGHGGELFF; DNA: TGCAGCGTGGACAGGGGGCATGGCGGGGAGCTGTTTTTT
J: TRBJ1-4; D: TRBD1; size: .; V: TRBV11-1; CDR3: CASSSGTGSEKLFF; DNA: TGTGCCAGCAGCTCCGGGACAGGGTCTGAAAAACTGTTTTTT
J: TRBJ2-3; D: .; size: .; V: TRBV7-2; CDR3: CASSLISGYTDTQYF; DNA: TGTGCCAGCAGCTTAATAAGCGGATACACAGATACGCAGTATTTT
J: TRBJ2-3; D: .; size: .; V: TRBV18; CDR3: CASSPNSGVSDTQYF; DNA: TGTGCCAGCTCACCAAACTCGGGGGTCTCAGATACGCAGTATTTT
J: TRBJ2-7; D: .; size: .; V: TRBV7-5; CDR3: CVRSPRQGKEQYF; DNA: TGTGTCAGAAGCCCGCGACAGGGGAAGGAGCAGTACTTC
J: TRBJ2-7; D: .; size: .; V: TRBV15; CDR3: CATSRDYRENEQYF; DNA: TGTGCCACCAGCAGAGATTATCGGGAGAACGAGCAGTACTTC
J: TRBJ2-3; D: TRBD2; size: .; V: TRBV19; CDR3: CASSRTGAGITDTQYF; DNA: TGTGCCAGTAGTCGCACGGGAGCGGGAATAACAGATACGCAGTATTTT
J: TRBJ2-5; D: TRBD1; size: .; V: TRBV2; CDR3: CASSADRVRETQYF; DNA: TGTGCCAGCAGTGCTGACAGGGTTCGGGAGACCCAGTACTTC
J: TRBJ1-5; D: .; size: few; V: TRBV19; CDR3: CASSTHRGNQPQHF; DNA: TGTGCCAGTAGTACCCACAGGGGCAATCAGCCCCAGCATTTT
J: TRBJ2-6; D: .; size: .; V: TRBV28; CDR3: CASSLWGGAGANVLTF; DNA: TGTGCCAGCAGTTTATGGGGGGGCGCTGGGGCCAACGTCCTGACTTTC